These 10 T cell receptor beta chains were sequenced from one sample in a study of OX40 agonist ivuxolimab in advanced cancers. Here immunoSEQ multiplex PCR was the method, and the copy in TCRdb shows in-frame clones only, minus some. Of approximately 77,000 clones listed, around four fifths are singletons. This sample comprised CD4+ or CD8+ T cells sorted from blood, obtained in a trial of the OX40 agonist ivuxolimab. The origin of the receptors is an adult with an advanced solid tumor such as melanoma, head and neck, liver or kidney cancer.

J is TRBJ2-7 and V is TRBV9; no clear D gene. Trimming stripped 4 bases from V and 3 bases from J, with 14 bases between. The CDR3 loop spans 14 amino acids. CDR1 and CDR2 (germline): SGDLS, YYNGEE. The CDR3: CASSPFGQIYEQYF. The DNA for the CDR3 is TGTGCCAGCAGCCCCTTCGGGCAGATCTACGAGCAGTACTTC.

The V call is TRBV11-2, the J call TRBJ1-2; perhaps TRBD1 as D (5 bases). Germline-derived CDR1 and CDR2 are SGHAT and FQNNGV. V dropped 2 bases and J dropped 7 bases, with 11 bases sitting between them. The CDR3 runs to 13 residues. The CDR3 here is CASSLRSGLGYTF. The CDR3 DNA reads TGTGCCAGCAGCTTAAGGTCAGGGCTTGGCTACACCTTC.

The chain uses TRBV6-1 and TRBJ2-7, with 9 bases lining up with TRBD2. This CDR3 region has 15 residues. Trimming at V came to 5 bases and at J to 2 bases, leaving 7 bases not matched to a gene. Germline V CDR1 and CDR2: MNHNS, SASEGT. CDR3 sequence reads: CASSRTSVGTYEQYF. The CDR3 DNA is TGTGCCAGCAGTAGGACTAGCGTAGGTACCTACGAGCAGTACTTC.

This rearrangement joins TRBV6-5 to TRBJ2-2, with 9 positions matching TRBD1. CDR1 is MNHEY and CDR2 is SVGAGI in the germline V gene. CDR3 length: 15 amino acids. J gave up 4 bases and V 2 bases, and 2 bases lay outside the gene matches. In DNA form, the CDR3 reads TGTGCCAGCAGTTACGGGACAGGGAGCACCGGGGAGCTGTTTTTT. This encodes CASSYGTGSTGELFF.

The sample holds one count of this clone. The chain combines TRBV6-6 with TRBJ2-3; D may be TRBD1 (5 bases). The CDR3 contains 14 residues. The V gene lost 0 bases and the J gene lost 5 bases, with 9 bases spanning the gap. The germline gives CDR1 MNHNY, CDR2 SVGAGI (reference sequence). The CDR3 DNA follows: TGTGCCAGCAGTTACTCGAGTAGGGGAGATACGCAGTATTTT. Translating it yields CASSYSSRGDTQYF.

DNA for the CDR3: TGTGCCAGCAGCCGAACAGAATATGGCTACACCTTC. Its protein product is CASSRTEYGYTF. The rearrangement joins TRBV7-8 to TRBJ1-2; D gene ambiguous. V shed 5 bases and J shed 5 bases, with 9 bases lying between them. CDR1 is SGHVS, CDR2 FQNEAQ, per germline. The CDR3 covers 12 residues.

The rearrangement joins TRBV28 to TRBJ1-2; the match to TRBD1 covers 8 bases. The CDR3 is made up of 14 amino acids. Germline trimming cut 8 bases from V and 1 base from J; bases unmatched to any gene: 6. Germline V gene lookup returns CDR1 MDHEN and CDR2 SYDVKM. CDR3 region: CASRGQGVNYGYTF. CDR3 bases: TGTGCCAGCCGAGGACAGGGAGTTAACTATGGCTACACCTTC.

The chain combines TRBV5-1 with TRBJ2-2; D is uncertain. CDR3 length: 14 residues. Germline CDR1 and CDR2: SGHRS and YFSETQ. V lost 0 bases and J lost 5, with 8 bases in between. CDR3 sequence reads: CASSLEGITGELFF. DNA of the CDR3: TGCGCCAGCAGCTTGGAGGGCATTACCGGGGAGCTGTTTTTT.

The V gene is TRBV28, the J gene TRBJ2-3; 11 nucleotides line up with TRBD1. CDR3 length: 15 residues. V gave up 5 bases and J gave up 3 bases; unmatched junction bases: 4. Germline lookup yields CDR1 MDHEN and CDR2 SYDVKM. The CDR3 nucleotides are TGTGCCAGCAGTCCAAGGGACAGGGGGACAGATACGCAGTATTTT. Amino acids: CASSPRDRGTDTQYF. The full variable domain, its missing parts supplied by reference TRBV28 and TRBJ2-3, is DVKVTQSSRYLVKRTGEKVFLECVQDMDHENMFWYRQDPGLGLRLIYFSYDVKMKEKGDIPEGYSVSREKKERFSLILESASTNQTSMYLCASSPRDRGTDTQYFGPGTRLTVL.

The chain combines TRBV11-2 with TRBJ1-1; D might be TRBD1 (6 bases). This CDR3 contains 15 residues. Trimming took off 5 bases at V and 6 bases at J, with 19 bases between the two ends. Germline V gene lookup returns CDR1 SGHAT and CDR2 FQNNGV. The CDR3 is CASSTIRNREAEAFF. CDR3 in DNA: TGTGCCAGCAGCACCATTCGTAACAGGGAGGCTGAAGCTTTCTTT.